These 20 T cell receptor beta chains share one sample of origin, sequenced in a study of cytomegalovirus exposure and HLA in healthy donors. Primers included in the PCR were 60 Vbeta and 13 Jbeta primers. Libraries were prepared by immunoSEQ multiplex PCR; TCRdb keeps only in-frame clonotypes and omits some of them. In the table there are about 170,000 clones, around 73% of which are singletons. The sample was PBMCs. Receptor source: a woman between 18 and 29 years old in good health and CMV-seropositive.

This rearrangement joins TRBV7-3 to TRBJ2-1; TRBD2 matches at 10 bases. Germline V gene data show CDR1 as SGHTA and CDR2 as FQGTGA. V trimming: 4 bases; J trimming: 1 base; junction bases outside the gene matches: 4. There are 16 residues in the CDR3. CDR3 sequence reads: CASSYYSGGSYNEQFF. CDR3 nucleotide sequence: TGTGCCAGCAGCTACTATAGCGGGGGGTCCTACAATGAGCAGTTCTTC. Full variable domain (rest looked up from reference TRBV7-3 and TRBJ2-1): GAGVSQTPSNKVTEKGKYVELRCDPISGHTALYWYRQSLGQGPEFLIYFQGTGAADDSGLPNDRFFAVRPEGSVSTLKIQRTERGDSAVYLCASSYYSGGSYNEQFFGPGTRLTVL.

The V and J genes are TRBV19 and TRBJ1-5, with D perhaps TRBD1 (5 bases). CDR1 and CDR2 from the germline V gene are LNHDA and SQIVND (reference sequence). The CDR3 length is 15 residues. Between the trimmed V and J ends, which lost 6 bases and 4 bases, there was a span of 16 bases. CDR3 in DNA: TGTGCCAGTAGGACGGGCTCCGGGGGAAATCAGCCCCAGCATTTT. Its protein is CASRTGSGGNQPQHF.

The chain has TRBV15 and TRBJ2-1; D is perhaps TRBD2 (7 bases). The ends were cut back, 6 bases at V and 5 bases at J, with 14 bases in the middle. The germline gives CDR1 LNHNV, CDR2 YYDKDF (reference sequence). The CDR3 has 14 residues. The CDR3 spells CATRAGALNNEQFF. CDR3 nucleotides: TGTGCCACCAGGGCGGGGGCCCTCAACAATGAGCAGTTCTTC.

The chain joins TRBV10-3 to TRBJ2-7; D possibly corresponds to TRBD2 (5 bases). V lost 0 bases and J 1 base, leaving 7 bases between the germline ends. Germline CDR1 ENHRY, CDR2 SYGVKD. The CDR3 spans 14 residues. In nucleotides, the CDR3 is TGTGCCATCAGTGAGTCAAGGACTTCCTACGAGCAGTACTTC. Translation: CAISESRTSYEQYF.

This clone was seen only once. This chain joins TRBV2 and TRBJ2-5; weak D call: TRBD2 (5 bases). Germline CDR1 reads SNHLY; CDR2 reads FYNNEI. The ends were cut back, 4 bases at V and 4 bases at J, with 10 bases in the middle. The CDR3 contains 13 residues. The CDR3 protein is CASSGEGTETQYF. The CDR3 nucleotides are TGTGCCAGCAGTGGTGAGGGAACAGAGACCCAGTACTTC.

A single count supports this clone. The rearrangement links TRBV19 to TRBJ1-3; unclear D gene. Germline V gives CDR1 LNHDA, CDR2 SQIVND (reference sequence). The CDR3 is 15 amino acids. V lost 3 bases and J 0 bases, leaving 9 bases between the germline ends. CDR3 in amino acids: CASSITEISGNTIYF. In DNA, the CDR3 is TGTGCCAGTAGTATTACTGAAATCTCTGGAAACACCATATATTTT. The complete variable domain, with remaining parts taken from reference TRBV19 and TRBJ1-3, reads DGGITQSPKYLFRKEGQNVTLSCEQNLNHDAMYWYRQDPGQGLRLIYYSQIVNDFQKGDIAEGYSVSREKKESFPLTVTSAQKNPTAFYLCASSITEISGNTIYFGEGSWLTVV.

This clone was seen a single time. One end of the junction varies from germline; a read error may be responsible. The rearrangement uses TRBV15 and TRBJ2-5; tentative D call: TRBD1 (5 bases). Germline lookup yields CDR1 LNHNV and CDR2 YYDKDF (reference sequence). The length of the CDR3 is 15 residues. CDR3 nucleotides: TGTGCCACCAGCAGAGATATGGGGCAGGTGGAGAGCCGGGACTTC. As protein: CATSRDMGQVESRDF.

The chain is built from TRBV2 and TRBJ1-5; no reliable D call. The germline V gene encodes CDR1 SNHLY and CDR2 FYNNEI. The CDR3 totals 15 residues. V was shortened by 9 bases and J by 4 bases, with 19 bases between the two germline ends. CDR3 coding DNA: TGTGCCAGTCCGCGTGGGGTCGGGGATAATCAGCCCCAGCATTTT. This sequence encodes CASPRGVGDNQPQHF.

The chain is built from TRBV14 and TRBJ2-7; 8 bases line up with TRBD2. CDR3 length: 14 residues. Germline V gives CDR1 SGHDN, CDR2 FVKESK. After removal of 1 base from V and 4 bases from J, the junction contained 3 bases not matched to a gene. The CDR3 loop is CASSQAGGSYEQYF. CDR3 coding DNA: TGTGCCAGCAGCCAAGCGGGGGGGTCTTACGAGCAGTACTTC.

V and J are TRBV7-2 and TRBJ1-1; D not resolved. CDR1 SGHTA and CDR2 FQGNSA come from the germline V gene. CDR3 length equals 13 residues. V was cut by 5 bases and J by 4 bases, with 11 bases left in between. CDR3 loop: CASSLNTITEAFF. Here the CDR3 DNA reads TGTGCCAGCAGCCTCAATACAATCACTGAAGCTTTCTTT.

This sequence joins TRBV7-3 and TRBJ2-3; no clear D gene. The CDR3 spans 14 residues. Looked up from germline, CDR1 is SGHTA and CDR2 is FQGTGA. V shed 4 bases and J shed 0 bases, with 8 bases lying between them. CDR3 loop: CASSYAGSTDTQYF. CDR3 DNA sequence: TGTGCCAGCAGCTACGCCGGGAGCACAGATACGCAGTATTTT.

This clone was seen more than once but under ten times. The chain is built from TRBV5-1 and TRBJ1-2, with a weak D call TRBD1 (6 bases). The germline CDR1 and CDR2 sequences are SGHRS and YFSETQ. The CDR3 is 17 residues long. V dropped 5 bases and J dropped 6 bases, with 26 bases sitting between them. The CDR3 DNA reads as TGCGCCAGCAGGCGCAGGCTGAGGGGGATGGCTTTGGATGGCTACACCTTC. Amino acids: CASRRRLRGMALDGYTF. Filled out from reference TRBV5-1 and TRBJ1-2, the complete variable domain reads KAGVTQTPRYLIKTRGQQVTLSCSPISGHRSVSWYQQTPGQGLQFLFEYFSETQRNKGNFPGRFSGRQFSNSRSEMNVSTLELGDSALYLCASRRRLRGMALDGYTFGSGTRLTVV.

The J gene is TRBJ2-1, the V gene TRBV11-1; 7 bases match TRBD1. V shed 1 base and J 4 bases; nucleotides not matched to a gene: 10. This CDR3 spans 17 amino acids. Germline CDR1 reads SGHAT; CDR2 reads FQDESV (reference sequence). The CDR3 sequence: CASSLERRDRVYNEQFF. The CDR3 DNA sequence: TGTGCCAGCAGCTTAGAACGCCGGGACAGAGTATACAATGAGCAGTTCTTC.

The chain is built from TRBV5-4 and TRBJ2-7; 7 positions agree with TRBD2. CDR1 and CDR2 from the germline V gene are SGHNT and YYREEE (reference sequence). The ends lost 0 bases at V and 2 bases at J; junction bases unmatched: 5. This CDR3 region has 15 residues. The CDR3, as DNA: TGTGCCAGCAGCTTGGCCGGGGGGTCGACCTACGAGCAGTACTTC. Encoded protein: CASSLAGGSTYEQYF.

The chain is built from TRBV4-2 and TRBJ2-3; TRBD1 matches at 8 bases. V lost 1 base, J lost 4 bases, and 10 bases stayed unmatched. CDR3 length: 17 residues. From germline, CDR1 is LGHNA and CDR2 YNFKEQ. Here the CDR3 reads CASSQGGPGQAPDTQYF. DNA for the CDR3: TGTGCCAGCAGCCAAGGCGGACCGGGACAGGCTCCAGATACGCAGTATTTT.

V is TRBV5-1 and J is TRBJ1-2, with 7 bases that match TRBD1. The germline V gene encodes CDR1 SGHRS and CDR2 YFSETQ. This CDR3 comprises 15 residues. V trimming: 3 bases; J trimming: 1 base; junction bases outside the gene matches: 6. The CDR3: CASSSTGDLNYGYTF. The CDR3 nucleotides read TGCGCCAGCAGCTCTACAGGGGACCTTAACTATGGCTACACCTTC.

J is TRBJ1-2 and V is TRBV6-5, with D unclear. This CDR3 comprises 14 residues. The germline CDR1 and CDR2 sequences are MNHEY and SVGAGI. Trimming took off 6 bases at V and 7 bases at J, with 18 bases between the two ends. CDR3 sequence: CASSRGGRLPGYTF. The CDR3 DNA sequence: TGTGCCAGCAGCCGCGGCGGGCGGTTGCCTGGCTACACCTTC.

In this sample, this clone turned up once. The rearrangement uses TRBV6-1 and TRBJ1-2; D gene unclear. This CDR3 comprises 11 residues. Germline CDR1 reads MNHNS; CDR2 reads SASEGT. V shed 6 bases and J shed 4 bases, with 6 bases lying between them. CDR3 sequence reads: CASRASYGYTF. The CDR3, as DNA: TGTGCCAGCAGAGCAAGCTATGGCTACACCTTC.

The genes are TRBV18 and TRBJ1-3; 11 bases fit TRBD1. Germline V gives CDR1 KGHSH, CDR2 LQKENI. The trim removed 3 bases at V and 4 bases at J, leaving 8 bases unmatched. The length of the CDR3 is 17 residues. The CDR3 is CASSPFGQGATGNTIYF. The CDR3 bases are TGTGCCAGCTCACCTTTCGGACAGGGGGCGACCGGAAACACCATATATTTT.

This chain links TRBV7-9 with TRBJ2-2, with D possibly being TRBD2 (5 bases). The V end lost 3 bases, the J end lost 4 bases, and 9 bases lay between the germline ends. The CDR3 has 14 residues. The germline V gene encodes CDR1 SEHNR and CDR2 FQNEAQ (reference sequence). CDR3: CASSFQGGTGELFF. DNA for the CDR3: TGTGCCAGCAGCTTCCAAGGAGGCACCGGGGAGCTGTTTTTT.